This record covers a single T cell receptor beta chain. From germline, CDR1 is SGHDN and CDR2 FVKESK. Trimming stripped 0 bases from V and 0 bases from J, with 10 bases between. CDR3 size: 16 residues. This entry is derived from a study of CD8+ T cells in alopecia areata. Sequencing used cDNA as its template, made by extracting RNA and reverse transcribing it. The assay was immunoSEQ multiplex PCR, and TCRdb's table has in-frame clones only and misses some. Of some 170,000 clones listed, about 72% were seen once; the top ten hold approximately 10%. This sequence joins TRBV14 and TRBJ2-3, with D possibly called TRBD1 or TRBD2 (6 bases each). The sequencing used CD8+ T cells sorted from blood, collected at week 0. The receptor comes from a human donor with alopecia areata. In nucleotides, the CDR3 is TGTGCCAGCAGCCAAGAATGGGGGGCCAGCACAGATACGCAGTATTTT. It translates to CASSQEWGASTDTQYF.